Included here is one T cell receptor (beta chain) sequence, with context. The antigen remains unidentified. Sequence at one end of the junction differs from germline and may be a read error. PCR was performed a second time for about 7 to 11 cycles using a sample-barcoded 5' primer and a J-beta primer mix. TCRdb redid the calling of the 5' RACE reads with MiXCR, one entry per CDR3 protein. The sample gives about 640,000 distinct CDR3 sequences, approximately 30% of which show up once; about 15% is in the top ten. This entry comes from a study of blood T cells in healthy people across ages. Across the whole study: About one barcoded beta molecule per two T cells was captured by template switching.

Study conclusions and caveats: No one knew whether donors had CMV, which possibly confounded expanded clonotype changes.

The sequence was collected from a woman of 80 years or more in good health. Sequencing was done on a sample of blood.

DNA for the CDR3: TGCGCCCGCAGCTTTACCATGACAGGGGGAAATGAAAAACTGTTTTTT. Its protein product is CARSFTMTGGNEKLFF. The gene calls are TRBV5-1 and TRBJ1-4; TRBD1 aligns across 9 bases. CDR1 and CDR2 from the germline V gene are SGHRS and YFSETQ. The CDR3 spans 16 residues.